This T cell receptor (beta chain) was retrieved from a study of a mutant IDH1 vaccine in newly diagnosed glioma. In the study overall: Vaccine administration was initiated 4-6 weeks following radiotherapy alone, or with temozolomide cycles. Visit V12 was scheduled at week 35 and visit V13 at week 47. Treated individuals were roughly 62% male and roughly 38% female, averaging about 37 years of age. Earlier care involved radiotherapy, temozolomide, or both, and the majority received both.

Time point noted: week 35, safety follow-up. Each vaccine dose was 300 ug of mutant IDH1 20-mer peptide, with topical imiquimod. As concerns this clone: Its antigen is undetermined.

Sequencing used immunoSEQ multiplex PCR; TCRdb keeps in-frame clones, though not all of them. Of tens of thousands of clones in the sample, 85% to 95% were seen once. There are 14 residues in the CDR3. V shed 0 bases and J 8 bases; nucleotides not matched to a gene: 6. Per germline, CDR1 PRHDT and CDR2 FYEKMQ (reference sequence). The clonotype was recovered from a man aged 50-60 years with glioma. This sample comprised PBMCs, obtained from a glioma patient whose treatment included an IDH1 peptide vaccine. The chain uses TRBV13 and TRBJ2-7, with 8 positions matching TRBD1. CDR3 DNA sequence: TGTGCCAGCAGCTTAGGCCAGGGACAGGTCCAGCAGTACTTC. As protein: CASSLGQGQVQQYF.